The rows below give T cell receptor beta chains drawn from one sample of a study of shared clonotypes between healthy human individuals. Only in-frame clones appear in the TCRdb table, and some are missing; sequencing was by immunoSEQ multiplex PCR. This sample has 2 million to 3 million clones, with 80% to 95% found just once. The sequenced material came from naive CD4+ T cells from PBMCs. The receptors were sampled from a man in his late teens or twenties in good health. Some clones in this sample may be carry-over from other donors' samples. Both conserved end residues are part of each CDR3. A D gene is named only where the DNA matches it firmly. Rows may omit the clone size; those that give it use once, few, many or a size class.

v_gene,len,j_gene,d_gene,abundance,CDR3aa,CDR3nt
TRBV30,12,TRBJ2-1,-,-,CAWSVQLVGQFF,TGTGCCTGGAGTGTACAGTTGGTAGGGCAGTTCTTC
TRBV7-3,14,TRBJ2-1,-,-,CASSLSLGGGEQFF,TGTGCCAGCAGCTTATCGTTGGGTGGAGGTGAGCAGTTCTTC
TRBV2,12,TRBJ1-1,-,-,CASSARGPEAFF,TGTGCCAGCAGTGCACGCGGACCGGAAGCTTTCTTT
TRBV27,14,TRBJ1-5,TRBD1,once,CASSPIDRVQPQHF,TGTGCCAGCAGTCCGATCGACAGGGTTCAGCCCCAGCATTTT
TRBV9,14,TRBJ2-2,-,-,CASSPRTATGELFF,TGTGCCAGCAGCCCCCGGACAGCCACCGGGGAGCTGTTTTTT
TRBV7-9,16,TRBJ2-7,TRBD2,-,CASSPGGAGDAYEQYF,TGTGCCAGCAGCCCCGGAGGGGCGGGAGACGCCTACGAGCAGTACTTC
TRBV30,18,TRBJ2-7,TRBD1,-,CASLGGVSGTGNRGEQYF,TGTGCCAGCCTGGGAGGGGTTTCCGGGACAGGGAATCGTGGCGAGCAGTACTTC
TRBV7-3,14,TRBJ1-1,TRBD1,few,CASSYTPGQGEAFF,TGTGCCAGCAGTTACACCCCGGGACAGGGAGAAGCTTTCTTT
TRBV29-1,14,TRBJ1-5,TRBD1,-,CSVPTGSGNQPQHF,TGCAGCGTACCGACAGGGTCCGGCAATCAGCCCCAGCATTTT
TRBV5-6,11,TRBJ1-2,-,-,CASRRDFGYTF,TGTGCCAGCAGGAGGGACTTTGGCTACACCTTC
TRBV10-3,16,TRBJ2-1,TRBD2,-,CAISDDGTKDLVEQFF,TGTGCCATCAGTGATGACGGGACTAAGGACCTGGTTGAGCAGTTCTTC
TRBV7-2,15,TRBJ2-6,-,few,CASSPYLSGANVLTF,TGTGCCAGCAGCCCCTACCTCTCTGGGGCCAACGTCCTGACTTTC
TRBV4-1,14,TRBJ2-7,-,-,CASSQVAASYEQYF,TGCGCCAGCAGCCAAGTAGCGGCCTCCTACGAGCAGTACTTC
TRBV5-1,15,TRBJ2-7,-,-,CASSTRTDQSYEQYF,TGCGCCAGCAGCACTCGGACAGACCAATCCTACGAGCAGTACTTC
TRBV11-2,15,TRBJ2-1,-,-,CASSRTSPFENEQFF,TGTGCCAGCAGCCGCACTAGCCCCTTTGAAAATGAGCAGTTCTTC